A selection of T cell receptor beta chains follows, all from one sample in a study of T cell repertoires in aging, cancer and after chemotherapy. TCRdb reprocessed the multiplex PCR reads via MiXCR and lists one record per CDR3 protein. The sample has approximately 20,000 distinct CDR3 sequences, about 37% seen once. The specimen was blood. These receptors were taken from a human donor with a solid tumor. The CDR3 runs from the conserved cysteine through the conserved F or W. The D gene is left open where the match is weak. For some rows the clone size is stated as once, few or many, or as a class when expanded; others skip it.

j_call,clone_size,d_call,v_call,cdr3_aa,cdr3_nt
TRBJ2-1,NA,NA,TRBV10-3,CAISESSLGGGLYNEQFF,TGTGCCATCAGTGAGTCTTCCTTAGGGGGGGGCCTCTACAATGAGCAGTTCTTC
TRBJ1-2,NA,NA,TRBV12-3/TRBV12-4,CASSFVGDYGYTF,TGTGCCAGCAGTTTCGTCGGGGACTATGGCTACACCTTC
TRBJ1-6,NA,TRBD1,TRBV27,CASSLGSQGNNSPLHF,TGTGCCAGCAGTTTGGGGTCACAGGGGAATAATTCACCCCTCCACTTT
TRBJ1-6,medium-sized,NA,TRBV5-5,CASSLGNSPLHF,TGTGCCAGCAGCTTGGGGAATTCACCCCTCCACTTT
TRBJ1-3,NA,NA,TRBV6-6,CASRPTGNSGNTIYF,TGTGCCAGCAGACCTACAGGGAACTCTGGAAACACCATATATTTT
TRBJ2-6,NA,NA,TRBV6-2/TRBV6-3,CASSYPAGPRSGANVLTF,TGTGCCAGCAGTTACCCGGCAGGTCCTCGCTCTGGGGCCAACGTCCTGACTTTC
TRBJ2-2,NA,NA,TRBV7-2,CASSEQLLTAGELFF,TGTGCCAGCAGTGAACAGCTCTTAACAGCCGGGGAGCTGTTTTTT
TRBJ2-1,few,NA,TRBV11-1,CASSLGDARDEQFF,TGTGCCAGCAGCCTCGGGGACGCGAGGGATGAGCAGTTCTTC
TRBJ2-7,NA,TRBD1,TRBV6-5,CASSYRTGAGEQYF,TGTGCCAGCAGTTATAGGACAGGGGCAGGCGAGCAGTACTTC
TRBJ2-6,few,NA,TRBV27,CASSLGNSGANVLTF,TGTGCCAGCAGTTTGGGCAACTCTGGGGCCAACGTCCTGACTTTC
TRBJ2-1,NA,NA,TRBV30,CAWSVLVDDNEQFF,TGTGCCTGGAGTGTTCTGGTGGACGACAATGAGCAGTTCTTC
TRBJ1-5,NA,TRBD1,TRBV6-1,CASSGTGTGGNQPQHF,TGTGCCAGCAGCGGCACCGGGACAGGTGGGAATCAGCCCCAGCATTTT
TRBJ2-5,few,NA,TRBV11-2,CASSLGVPPQYF,TGTGCCAGCAGCTTAGGTGTCCCCCCCCAGTACTTC
TRBJ2-3,NA,TRBD2,TRBV29-1,CSVHRLAGRTDTQYF,TGCAGCGTCCACCGACTAGCGGGCCGCACAGATACGCAGTATTTT
TRBJ2-7,NA,TRBD2,TRBV10-3,CAISEAGGQREQYF,TGTGCCATCAGTGAAGCGGGGGGGCAACGGGAGCAGTACTTC
TRBJ2-1,few,NA,TRBV19,CASSICFHGPTYNEQFF,TGTGCCAGTAGTATTTGTTTTCACGGGCCCACCTACAATGAGCAGTTCTTC
TRBJ2-2,NA,NA,TRBV19,CASTRGGRTGELFF,TGTGCCAGTACCAGGGGGGGGCGTACCGGGGAGCTGTTTTTT
TRBJ2-5,few,TRBD1,TRBV19,CASSNDRGRETQYF,TGTGCCAGTAGTAACGACAGGGGGCGCGAGACCCAGTACTTC
TRBJ1-2,NA,TRBD1,TRBV6-1,CASSGTDRGANYGYTF,TGTGCCAGCAGTGGAACCGACAGGGGTGCTAACTATGGCTACACCTTC
TRBJ1-1,few,NA,TRBV6-6,CASRITVEAFF,TGTGCCAGCAGGATCACAGTGGAAGCTTTCTTT
TRBJ2-5,medium-sized,TRBD2,TRBV5-4,CASSFLGLAGGGQETQYF,TGTGCCAGCAGCTTTCTTGGACTAGCGGGAGGAGGACAAGAGACCCAGTACTTC
TRBJ2-3,medium-sized,TRBD2,TRBV5-5,CASSRVTLAGGGTDTQYF,TGTGCCAGCAGTCGAGTCACCTTAGCGGGAGGAGGCACAGATACGCAGTATTTT